The 28 T cell receptor beta chains below come from one sample, sequenced in a study of cytomegalovirus exposure and HLA in healthy donors. Repertoires were generated with immunoSEQ multiplex PCR, while TCRdb's copy carries only in-frame clones and drops some. The repertoire holds about 82,000 clones, with around 94% as singletons. Sample: PBMCs. All receptors derive from a man aged 18 to 30 in good health and CMV-seronegative.

This chain joins TRBV6-1 and TRBJ2-5; 11 bases agree with TRBD2. The CDR3 runs to 18 residues. Germline CDR1 and CDR2: MNHNS and SASEGT. J gave up 3 bases and V 4 bases, and 13 bases lay outside the gene matches. The CDR3 is CASSGLTSGVPMEETQYF. The CDR3 DNA follows: TGTGCCAGCAGTGGTCTGACTAGCGGGGTTCCCATGGAAGAGACCCAGTACTTC.

V is TRBV11-3 and J is TRBJ2-7; no clear D gene. V lost 4 bases to trimming and J lost 3 bases, with 4 bases between them. The CDR3 extends over 11 amino acids. Germline assignment: CDR1 SGHNT and CDR2 YENEEA. DNA for the CDR3: TGTGCCAGCAGCTCCAACTACGAGCAGTACTTC. Amino acids: CASSSNYEQYF.

The chain employs TRBV7-3 and TRBJ1-5; TRBD1 matches at 9 bases. Per the germline V gene, CDR1 is SGHTA and CDR2 is FQGTGA. V shed 5 bases and J 6 bases; nucleotides not matched to a gene: 14. This CDR3 region has 17 residues. In DNA, the CDR3 is TGTGCCAGCAGCCTCACGGGGAAGGGACAGGGCGGTCAGCCCCAGCATTTT. It encodes CASSLTGKGQGGQPQHF.

V is TRBV5-1 and J is TRBJ1-1; TRBD1 agrees at 9 bases. With V trimmed by 3 bases and J by 0 bases, 6 bases remained unmatched. This CDR3 spans 16 amino acids. CDR1 and CDR2 from the germline V gene are SGHRS and YFSETQ. DNA for the CDR3: TGCGCCAGCAGCTCAGGGACAGGGCGAATGAACACTGAAGCTTTCTTT. Translation gives CASSSGTGRMNTEAFF. Together with reference TRBV5-1 and TRBJ1-1, the CDR3 gives the full variable domain: KAGVTQTPRYLIKTRGQQVTLSCSPISGHRSVSWYQQTPGQGLQFLFEYFSETQRNKGNFPGRFSGRQFSNSRSEMNVSTLELGDSALYLCASSSGTGRMNTEAFFGQGTRLTVV.

This chain uses TRBV19 with TRBJ1-3, with D maybe TRBD1 (5 bases). The CDR3 sequence is 15 residues long. V dropped 0 bases and J dropped 4 bases, with 10 bases sitting between them. Germline V CDR1 and CDR2: LNHDA, SQIVND (reference sequence). The CDR3 loop is CASSIDPGLGNTIYF. The CDR3 DNA reads TGTGCCAGTAGTATAGATCCGGGACTCGGAAACACCATATATTTT.

The chain recombines TRBV5-4 with TRBJ2-1; possible D gene TRBD2, 5 bases. The CDR3 extends over 16 amino acids. Deletions cut 4 bases from V and 0 bases from J, with 14 bases between. CDR1 and CDR2 from the germline V gene are SGHNT and YYREEE (reference sequence). In DNA, the CDR3 is TGTGCCAGCAGCCCCGAGCGAGCGGCCTCCTACAATGAGCAGTTCTTC. Its protein product is CASSPERAASYNEQFF. Variable domain in full (rest from reference TRBV5-4 and TRBJ2-1): ETGVTQSPTHLIKTRGQQVTLRCSSQSGHNTVSWYQQALGQGPQFIFQYYREEENGRGNFPPRFSGLQFPNYSSELNVNALELDDSALYLCASSPERAASYNEQFFGPGTRLTVL.

The gene calls are TRBV7-2 and TRBJ2-3; TRBD1 matches at 8 bases. The V gene's germline CDR1 is SGHTA and CDR2 FQGNSA. The length of the CDR3 is 18 residues. The V gene end was trimmed by 4 bases and the J gene end by 1 base; junction bases not matched to a gene: 13. Here the CDR3 DNA reads TGTGCCAGCAGCTCTGGACAGGGTAACAATAGAGGCACAGATACGCAGTATTTT. Amino acids: CASSSGQGNNRGTDTQYF.

The V and J genes are TRBV30 and TRBJ2-5; tentatively, D is TRBD2 (5 bases). Germline V lookup: CDR1 GTSNPN, CDR2 SVGIG (reference sequence). CDR3 size: 13 residues. V dropped 3 bases and J dropped 1 base, with 9 bases sitting between them. The CDR3 DNA follows: TGTGCCTGGAGGTTAGCGCCCCAAGAGACCCAGTACTTC. Its translation is CAWRLAPQETQYF.

This chain links TRBV30 with TRBJ1-1, with TRBD1 matching over 8 bases. The CDR3 sequence is 15 residues long. The V segment lost 4 bases and the J segment 4 bases; nucleotides outside the gene matches: 11. Germline CDR1 GTSNPN, CDR2 SVGIG (reference sequence). For the CDR3, the DNA is TGTGCCTGGACGACCGGACAGGGAAGTTTCACTGAAGCTTTCTTT. Encoded protein: CAWTTGQGSFTEAFF.

This clone turned up a few times. The gene calls are TRBV20-1 and TRBJ1-1; D unresolved. Trimming took off 3 bases at V and 6 bases at J, with 5 bases between the two ends. Germline-derived CDR1 and CDR2 are DFQATT and SNEGSKA (reference sequence). The CDR3 has 10 residues. CDR3 in DNA: TGCAGTGCTAGCTTCCCTGAAGCTTTCTTT. It is translated as CSASFPEAFF.

The V gene is TRBV5-1, the J gene TRBJ1-1; 7 nucleotides agree with TRBD1. This CDR3 spans 14 amino acids. Germline-derived CDR1 and CDR2 are SGHRS and YFSETQ. With 4 bases clipped from V and 1 base from J, the junction kept 4 bases outside the gene matches. CDR3: CASSPRTGNTEAFF. Here the CDR3 DNA reads TGCGCCAGCAGCCCGAGGACAGGGAACACTGAAGCTTTCTTT.

This chain connects TRBV27 to TRBJ2-5; TRBD1 is a possible D gene (6 bases). The CDR3 has 14 residues. Germline V gene lookup returns CDR1 MNHEY and CDR2 SMNVEV (reference sequence). Trimming pared 5 bases from V and 5 bases from J, leaving 15 bases between. CDR3 nucleotide sequence: TGTGCCAGCAGTAACACACAGGGCCGGGAGACCCAGTACTTC. Its protein product is CASSNTQGRETQYF.

The chain combines TRBV6-1 with TRBJ1-2; D is possibly TRBD1 (6 bases). Trimming removed 5 bases from V and 7 bases from J, with 20 bases in between. Per the germline V gene, CDR1 is MNHNS and CDR2 is SASEGT. The CDR3 length is 15 residues. CDR3: CASSTTPGARGGYTF. The CDR3 region has the DNA TGTGCCAGCAGTACTACCCCAGGGGCAAGGGGTGGCTACACCTTC.

About this clone: Other DNA sequences in the same sample also yield this CDR3. CDR3 residues: CASSLYNEQFF. The CDR3 DNA is TGTGCCAGCAGTCTATACAATGAGCAGTTCTTC. The rearrangement uses TRBV14 and TRBJ2-1; no firm D call. This CDR3 is 11 amino acids long. Trimming pared 6 bases from V and 4 bases from J, leaving 4 bases between. The germline gives CDR1 SGHDN, CDR2 FVKESK. Looking up the rest from reference TRBV14 and TRBJ2-1 gives the full variable domain: EAGVTQFPSHSVIEKGQTVTLRCDPISGHDNLYWYRRVMGKEIKFLLHFVKESKQDESGMPNNRFLAERTGGTYSTLKVQPAELEDSGVYFCASSLYNEQFFGPGTRLTVL.

The chain uses TRBV5-6 and TRBJ1-2; 11 bases align to TRBD1. Germline CDR1 and CDR2: SGHDT and YYEEEE. The CDR3 covers 16 residues. The V gene end was trimmed by 2 bases and the J gene end by 4 bases; junction bases not matched to a gene: 7. The CDR3 loop reads CASSFGTGGIGYGYTF. DNA for the CDR3: TGTGCCAGCAGCTTCGGGACAGGGGGAATTGGCTATGGCTACACCTTC. The full variable domain, in which reference TRBV5-6 and TRBJ1-2 provide the parts outside the CDR3, is DAGVTQSPTHLIKTRGQQVTLRCSPKSGHDTVSWYQQALGQGPQFIFQYYEEEERQRGNFPDRFSGHQFPNYSSELNVNALLLGDSALYLCASSFGTGGIGYGYTFGSGTRLTVV.

The chain carries TRBV5-1 and TRBJ1-6; D is unclear. This CDR3 is built from 13 residues. CDR1 and CDR2 from the germline V gene are SGHRS and YFSETQ. With 5 bases removed from V and 7 bases from J, the gap between germline ends came to 10 bases. CDR3 loop: CASRGLGNSPLHF. In DNA, the CDR3 is TGCGCCAGCAGAGGACTAGGAAATTCACCCCTCCACTTT. The full variable domain, rest sourced from reference TRBV5-1 and TRBJ1-6, is KAGVTQTPRYLIKTRGQQVTLSCSPISGHRSVSWYQQTPGQGLQFLFEYFSETQRNKGNFPGRFSGRQFSNSRSEMNVSTLELGDSALYLCASRGLGNSPLHFGNGTRLTVT.

The chain carries TRBV11-3 and TRBJ2-1, with a tentative D call TRBD2 (6 bases). CDR1 and CDR2 from the germline V gene are SGHNT and YENEEA. The CDR3 consists of 17 residues. V lost 3 bases, J lost 2 bases, and 17 bases lay in between. Here the CDR3 reads CASSFPSWRGPYNEQFF. CDR3 sequence (DNA): TGTGCCAGCAGCTTCCCATCCTGGCGGGGCCCCTACAATGAGCAGTTCTTC.

The chain carries TRBV6-5 and TRBJ2-7; TRBD1 agrees at 9 bases. V lost 2 bases, J lost 3 bases, and 5 bases stayed unmatched. Germline CDR1 is MNHEY and CDR2 is SVGAGI. The CDR3 runs 15 residues. The chain's CDR3 is CASSYARDRVYEQYF. The CDR3, as DNA: TGTGCCAGCAGTTACGCTCGGGACAGGGTCTACGAGCAGTACTTC.

The chain combines TRBV5-1 with TRBJ2-7, with a tentative D call TRBD1 (6 bases). Germline values: CDR1 SGHRS, CDR2 YFSETQ. V lost 0 bases, J lost 2 bases, and 21 bases lay in between. CDR3 length equals 18 residues. As DNA, the CDR3 is TGCGCCAGCAGCTTGGCGCCCCAAGGACAGATAAATGCCTACGAGCAGTACTTC. Encoded protein: CASSLAPQGQINAYEQYF.

The chain uses TRBV4-1 and TRBJ2-5, with 9 bases lining up with TRBD1. Germline loops: CDR1 MGHRA, CDR2 YSYEKL. CDR3 length equals 15 residues. Trimming at V came to 5 bases and at J to 5 bases, leaving 9 bases not matched to a gene. The CDR3 coding sequence is TGCGCCAGCAGCTCGCGGACAGGGGTGAGGGAGACCCAGTACTTC. It is translated as CASSSRTGVRETQYF.

V is TRBV5-1 and J is TRBJ1-2; 9 nucleotides match TRBD1. The CDR3 is 16 residues long. Germline lookup yields CDR1 SGHRS and CDR2 YFSETQ. After removal of 3 bases from V and 4 bases from J, the junction contained 10 bases not matched to a gene. In DNA, the CDR3 is TGCGCCAGCAGCTATTCCGGAGGGACAGGGAGCTATGGCTACACCTTC. Protein: CASSYSGGTGSYGYTF.

This clone was observed once. The chain couples TRBV6-6 to TRBJ1-4; no clear D gene. V was trimmed by 8 bases and J by 5 bases, leaving 6 bases between them. The CDR3 has 11 amino acids. Germline values: CDR1 MNHNY, CDR2 SVGAGI (reference sequence). This chain's CDR3 is CASLLNEKLFF. The DNA of the CDR3 is TGTGCCAGCCTCCTAAATGAAAAACTGTTTTTT.

This clone was observed once. V gene TRBV18 combines with J gene TRBJ1-1; TRBD1 aligns across 9 bases. The CDR3 sequence is 17 residues long. V lost 6 bases to trimming and J lost 4 bases; unmatched junction nucleotides: 15. Germline V lookup: CDR1 KGHSH, CDR2 LQKENI. The CDR3 reads CASSRVPVQGAGTEAFF. CDR3 bases: TGTGCCAGCTCCCGAGTGCCGGTACAGGGGGCCGGCACTGAAGCTTTCTTT.

This clone has only a few counts. The chain couples TRBV9 to TRBJ2-2; 7 bases line up with TRBD1. V was clipped by 2 bases and J by 7 bases; unmatched bases: 2. The CDR3 has 13 amino acids. Germline V gene sequence: CDR1 SGDLS, CDR2 YYNGEE. CDR3: CASSVRDSGELFF. The CDR3 DNA reads as TGTGCCAGCAGCGTCAGGGACAGCGGGGAGCTGTTTTTT.

This sequence joins TRBV15 and TRBJ1-4, with D tentatively TRBD1 (5 bases). Germline V CDR1 and CDR2: LNHNV, YYDKDF (reference sequence). Trimming pared 0 bases from V and 3 bases from J, leaving 14 bases between. CDR3 length equals 17 residues. The CDR3 region is CATSRDLLQAANEKLFF. CDR3 in DNA: TGTGCCACCAGCAGAGATTTGTTACAGGCTGCTAATGAAAAACTGTTTTTT. Based on the CDR3 plus reference TRBV15 and TRBJ1-4, the full variable domain is DAMVIQNPRYQVTQFGKPVTLSCSQTLNHNVMYWYQQKSSQAPKLLFHYYDKDFNNEADTPDNFQSRRPNTSFCFLDIRSPGLGDTAMYLCATSRDLLQAANEKLFFGSGTQLSVL.

This chain joins TRBV7-8 and TRBJ2-7; the match to TRBD1 covers 10 bases. V gave up 5 bases and J gave up 2 bases; unmatched junction bases: 6. CDR3 length: 15 amino acids. Germline assignment: CDR1 SGHVS and CDR2 FQNEAQ. CDR3 loop: CASSPSGTGAYEQYF. DNA for the CDR3: TGTGCCAGCAGCCCGAGCGGGACAGGGGCCTACGAGCAGTACTTC. The whole variable domain, filled in from reference TRBV7-8 and TRBJ2-7, reads GAGVSQSPRYKVAKRGQDVALRCDPISGHVSLFWYQQALGQGPEFLTYFQNEAQLDKSGLPSDRFFAERPEGSVSTLKIQRTQQEDSAVYLCASSPSGTGAYEQYFGPGTRLTVT.

This chain's CDR3 is CASSLGLAGEPYEQYF. CDR3 DNA: TGTGCCAGCAGCTTAGGCCTAGCGGGGGAACCGTACGAGCAGTACTTC. This chain uses TRBV7-2 with TRBJ2-7; TRBD2 agrees at 10 bases. The germline V gene encodes CDR1 SGHTA and CDR2 FQGNSA. The V segment lost 1 base and the J segment 4 bases; nucleotides outside the gene matches: 7. This CDR3 has 16 amino acids.

This chain joins TRBV15 and TRBJ1-1; D is uncertain. The V gene's germline CDR1 is LNHNV and CDR2 YYDKDF (reference sequence). Trimming took off 5 bases at V and 3 bases at J, with 13 bases between the two ends. The CDR3 is made up of 14 amino acids. This chain's CDR3 is CATSLYDQDTEAFF. CDR3 bases: TGTGCCACCAGCCTATACGATCAGGACACTGAAGCTTTCTTT.